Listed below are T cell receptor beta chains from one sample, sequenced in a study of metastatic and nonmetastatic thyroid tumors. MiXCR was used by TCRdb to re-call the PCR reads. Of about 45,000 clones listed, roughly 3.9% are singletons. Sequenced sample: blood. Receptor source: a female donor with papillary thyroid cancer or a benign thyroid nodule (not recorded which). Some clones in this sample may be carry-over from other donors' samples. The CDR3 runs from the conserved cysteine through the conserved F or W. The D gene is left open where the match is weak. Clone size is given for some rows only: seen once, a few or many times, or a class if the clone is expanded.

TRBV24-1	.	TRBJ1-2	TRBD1	CATSDYRGRGYTF	TGTGCCACCAGTGATTACAGGGGGCGAGGCTACACATTC
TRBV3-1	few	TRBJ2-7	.	CTSSHRGSSYEQYF	TGTACCAGCAGCCACCGGGGCAGCTCCTACGAGCAGTACTTC
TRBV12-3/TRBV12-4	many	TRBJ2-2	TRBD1	CASGAGRGRHTGELFF	TGTGCCAGCGGAGCGGGCAGGGGGCGCCACACCGGGGAGCTGTTTTTT
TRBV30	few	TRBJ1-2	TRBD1	CAWRGQGTGGYTF	TGTGCCTGGAGAGGACAGGGTACAGGTGGCTACACCTTC
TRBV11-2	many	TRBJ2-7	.	CASSLGRGGKSYEQYF	TGTGCCAGCAGCTTAGGCCGAGGGGGGAAATCCTACGAGCAGTACTTC
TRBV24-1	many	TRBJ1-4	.	CATSRGADEKLFF	TGTGCCACCAGCCGGGGGGCGGATGAAAAACTGTTTTTT
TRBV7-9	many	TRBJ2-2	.	CASLGSSGELFF	TGTGCCAGTCTCGGGAGCTCCGGGGAGCTGTTTTTT
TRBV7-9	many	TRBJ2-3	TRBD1	CASSHGTGWDTQYF	TGTGCCAGCAGCCACGGGACAGGGTGGGATACGCAGTATTTT
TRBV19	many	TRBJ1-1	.	CASSGPRGQATTEAFF	TGTGCCAGTAGTGGTCCCCGTGGGCAGGCGACCACTGAAGCTTTCTTT
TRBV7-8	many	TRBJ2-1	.	CASSSGGEQFF	TGTGCCAGCAGCTCAGGTGGTGAGCAGTTCTTC
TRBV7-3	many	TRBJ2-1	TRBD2	CASSHTGTSGSIPQFF	TGTGCCAGCAGCCACACCGGGACTAGCGGGTCGATACCGCAGTTCTTC
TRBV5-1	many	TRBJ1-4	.	CASSEGSGNEKLFF	TGCGCCAGTTCAGAGGGAAGCGGTAATGAAAAACTGTTTTTT
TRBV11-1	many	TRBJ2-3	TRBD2	CASSSQRDPQYF	TGTGCCAGCAGCTCCCAGCGGGACCCGCAGTATTTT
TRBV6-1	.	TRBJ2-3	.	CASSTGTGRMGHTDTQYF	TGTGCCAGCAGCACAGGAACAGGGCGCATGGGGCATACAGATACGCAGTATTTT
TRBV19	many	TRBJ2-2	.	CASSIGSGGELFF	TGTGCCAGTAGTATAGGCTCGGGCGGGGAGCTGTTTTTT
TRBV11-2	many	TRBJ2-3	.	CASSLGTRIRTDTQYF	TGTGCCAGCAGCTTAGGAACGAGAATTCGCACAGATACGCAGTATTTT
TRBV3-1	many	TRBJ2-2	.	CASSLDYTGELFF	TGTGCCAGCAGCCTGGACTACACCGGGGAGCTGTTTTTT
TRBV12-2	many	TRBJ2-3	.	CASRPPGKDHIDTQYF	TGTGCAAGTCGCCCCCCTGGCAAGGACCACATAGATACGCAGTATTTT
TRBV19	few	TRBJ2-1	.	CASSMEDYYNEQFF	TGTGCCAGTAGTATGGAGGACTATTACAATGAGCAGTTCTTC
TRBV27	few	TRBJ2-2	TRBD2	CASTLWEGATTGELFF	TGTGCCAGCACTTTATGGGAGGGAGCGACCACAGGGGAGCTGTTTTTT
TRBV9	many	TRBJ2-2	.	CASSSRNTGELFF	TGTGCCAGCAGCTCGAGGAACACCGGGGAGCTGTTTTTT
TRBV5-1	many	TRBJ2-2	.	CASSFSEVTGELFF	TGCGCCAGCAGCTTCAGTGAGGTCACCGGGGAGCTGTTTTTT
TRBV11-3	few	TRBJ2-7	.	CASSIEVGSSYEQYF	TGTGCCAGCAGCATCGAGGTAGGGTCATCCTACGAGCAGTACTTC
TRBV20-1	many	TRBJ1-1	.	CSASRGDSNTEAFF	TGCAGTGCGAGTCGTGGGGATTCGAACACTGAAGCTTTCTTT
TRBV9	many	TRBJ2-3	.	CASSATPKYTDTQYF	TGTGCCAGCAGCGCTACACCTAAGTACACAGATACGCAGTATTTT